The entry below describes one TCR beta chain. Antigen specificity is unknown. A split of CD4+ cells into CD45RA+ naive and CD45RA-negative memory subsets was performed. The CDR3 is made up of 15 amino acids. Per the germline V gene, CDR1 is SGDLS and CDR2 is YYNGEE. The trim removed 5 bases at V and 5 bases at J, leaving 4 bases unmatched. The data derive from a study of shared clonotypes between healthy human individuals. Study-wide results and limits: Between a handful of donors, naive CD4 clonotypes were shared at a level of around 5.2%. The genetic and exposure-history diversity represented was limited by few donors.

Per sorted-subset replicate PCR, input was roughly 220 ng DNA, representing around 30,000 T cell genomes. The repertoire was sequenced with immunoSEQ multiplex PCR; TCRdb's copy has only in-frame clones and lacks some. This table has millions of clones, over 85% appearing once. The rearrangement joins TRBV9 to TRBJ2-2; the match to TRBD1 covers 12 bases. This TCR was recovered from a man between 18 and 29 years old in good health. Sequencing was done on a sample of naive CD4+ T cells sorted from blood. The sample's subset: CD45RA+ positively selected. CDR3 nucleotide sequence: TGTGCCAGCAGAAGGGACAGGGGGCAAACCGGGGAGCTGTTTTTT. It specifies CASRRDRGQTGELFF.